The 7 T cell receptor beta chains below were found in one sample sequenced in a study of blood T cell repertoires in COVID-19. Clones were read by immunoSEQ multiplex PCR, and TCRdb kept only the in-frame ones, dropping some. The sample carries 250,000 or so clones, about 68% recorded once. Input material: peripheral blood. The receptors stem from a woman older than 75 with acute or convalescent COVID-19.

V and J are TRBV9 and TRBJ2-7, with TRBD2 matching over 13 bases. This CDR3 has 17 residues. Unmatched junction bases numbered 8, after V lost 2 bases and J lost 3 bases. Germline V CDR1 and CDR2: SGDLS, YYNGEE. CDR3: CASSVGLAGNANYEQYF. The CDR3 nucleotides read TGTGCCAGCAGCGTGGGACTAGCGGGAAATGCAAACTACGAGCAGTACTTC.

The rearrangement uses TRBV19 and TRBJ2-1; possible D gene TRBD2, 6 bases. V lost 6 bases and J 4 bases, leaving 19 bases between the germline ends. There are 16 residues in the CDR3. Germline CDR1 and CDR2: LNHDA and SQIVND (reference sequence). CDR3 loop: CASRVQAQAGYNEQFF. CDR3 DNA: TGTGCCAGTAGGGTACAGGCCCAGGCGGGGTACAATGAGCAGTTCTTC.

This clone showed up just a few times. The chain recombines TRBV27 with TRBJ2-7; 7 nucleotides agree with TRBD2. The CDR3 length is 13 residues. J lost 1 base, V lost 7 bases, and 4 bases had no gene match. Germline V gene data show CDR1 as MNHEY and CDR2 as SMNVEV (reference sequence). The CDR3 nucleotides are TGTGCCAGCAAGCGGGACGGGTCCTACGAGCAGTACTTC. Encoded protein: CASKRDGSYEQYF.

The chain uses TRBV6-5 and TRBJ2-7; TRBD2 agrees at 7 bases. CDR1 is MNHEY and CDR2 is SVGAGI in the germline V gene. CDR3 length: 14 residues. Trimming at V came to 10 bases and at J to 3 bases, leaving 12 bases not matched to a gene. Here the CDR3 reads CATSRLAVLYEQYF. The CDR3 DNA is TGTGCCACCTCGAGGCTAGCGGTTCTCTACGAGCAGTACTTC.

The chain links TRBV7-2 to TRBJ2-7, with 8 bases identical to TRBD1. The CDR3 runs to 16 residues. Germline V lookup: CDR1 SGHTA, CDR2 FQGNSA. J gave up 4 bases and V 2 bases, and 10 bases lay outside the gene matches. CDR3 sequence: CASSLYDRGRRYEQYF. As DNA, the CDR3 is TGTGCCAGCAGCTTATACGACAGGGGAAGAAGATACGAGCAGTACTTC.

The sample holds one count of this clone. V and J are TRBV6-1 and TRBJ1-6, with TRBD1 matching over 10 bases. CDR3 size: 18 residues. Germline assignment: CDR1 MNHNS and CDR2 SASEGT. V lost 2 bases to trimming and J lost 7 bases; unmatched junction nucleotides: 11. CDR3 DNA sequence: TGTGCCAGCAGTGAACACTCCGGAAGACAGGGGGCGAATTCACCCCTCCACTTT. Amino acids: CASSEHSGRQGANSPLHF.

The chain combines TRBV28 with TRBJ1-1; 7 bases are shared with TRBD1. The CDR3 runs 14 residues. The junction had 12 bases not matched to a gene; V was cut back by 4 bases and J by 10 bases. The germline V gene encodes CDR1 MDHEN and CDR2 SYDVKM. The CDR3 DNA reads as TGTGCCAGCAGTTCCCCGACAGGGAGGAGGGGAGCTTTCTTT. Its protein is CASSSPTGRRGAFF.